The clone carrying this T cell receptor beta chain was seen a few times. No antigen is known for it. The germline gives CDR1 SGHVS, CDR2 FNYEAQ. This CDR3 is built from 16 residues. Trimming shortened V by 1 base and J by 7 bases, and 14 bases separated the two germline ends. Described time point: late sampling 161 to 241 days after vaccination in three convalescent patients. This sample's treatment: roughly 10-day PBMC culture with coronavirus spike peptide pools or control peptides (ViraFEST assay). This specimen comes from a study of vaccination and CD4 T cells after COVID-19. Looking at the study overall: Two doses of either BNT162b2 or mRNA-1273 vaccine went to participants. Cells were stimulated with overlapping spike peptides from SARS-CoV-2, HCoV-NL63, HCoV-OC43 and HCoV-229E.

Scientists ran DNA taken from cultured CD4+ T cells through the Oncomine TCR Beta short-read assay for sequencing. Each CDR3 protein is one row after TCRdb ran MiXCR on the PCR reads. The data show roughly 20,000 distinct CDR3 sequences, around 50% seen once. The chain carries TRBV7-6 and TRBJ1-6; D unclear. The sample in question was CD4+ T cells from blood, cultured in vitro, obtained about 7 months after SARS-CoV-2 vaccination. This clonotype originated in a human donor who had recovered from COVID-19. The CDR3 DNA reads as TGTGCCAGCAGCTTAGTGGCCGGAGATACCAATTCACCCCTCCACTTT. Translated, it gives CASSLVAGDTNSPLHF.